The present entry profiles one T cell receptor beta chain with its context. Antigen specificity is unknown. This specimen belongs to a study of cytomegalovirus exposure and HLA in healthy donors. Study outcomes and limitations: Association with HLA alleles at 0.05 false discovery rate was found for 16,951 TCR beta sequences in a later analysis.

The CDR3 has 16 residues. Amplification used 60 Vbeta primers and 13 Jbeta primers. TCRdb's table, derived via immunoSEQ multiplex PCR, lists solely in-frame clones and lacks some. The table lists 65,000 to 80,000 clones. The specimen sequenced was PBMCs. This chain uses TRBV21-1 with TRBJ1-2. TRBV21-1 is flagged as a pseudogene. This receptor was identified in a man under 40 in good health and CMV-seronegative. The CDR3 is CASSSPREGIVYGYTF. CDR3 DNA: TGTGCCAGCAGCTCACCGAGGGAAGGAATAGTCTATGGCTACACCTTC.